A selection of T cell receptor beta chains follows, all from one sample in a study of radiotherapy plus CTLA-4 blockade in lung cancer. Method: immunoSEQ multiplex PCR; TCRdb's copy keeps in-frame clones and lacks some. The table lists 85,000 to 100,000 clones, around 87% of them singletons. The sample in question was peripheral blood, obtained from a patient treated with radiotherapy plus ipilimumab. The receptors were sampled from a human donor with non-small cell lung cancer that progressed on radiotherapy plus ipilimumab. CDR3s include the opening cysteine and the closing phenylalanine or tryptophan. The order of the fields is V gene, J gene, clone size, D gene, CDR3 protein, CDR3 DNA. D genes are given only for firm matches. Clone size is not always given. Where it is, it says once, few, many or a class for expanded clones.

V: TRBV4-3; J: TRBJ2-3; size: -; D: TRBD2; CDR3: CASSQDRRGVSGRGDTQYF; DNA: TGCGCCAGCAGCCAAGATAGGCGAGGTGTGAGCGGGAGAGGAGATACGCAGTATTTT
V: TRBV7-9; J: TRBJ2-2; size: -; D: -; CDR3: CASSLGGLANTGELFF; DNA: TGTGCCAGCAGCTTAGGTGGTCTCGCGAACACCGGGGAGCTGTTTTTT
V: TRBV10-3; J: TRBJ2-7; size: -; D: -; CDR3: CAISESQGGYEQYF; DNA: TGTGCCATCAGTGAGTCTCAGGGGGGGTACGAGCAGTACTTC
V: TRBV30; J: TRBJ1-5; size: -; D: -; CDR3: CAWSVKGNQPQHF; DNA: TGTGCCTGGAGTGTAAAGGGGAATCAGCCCCAGCATTTT
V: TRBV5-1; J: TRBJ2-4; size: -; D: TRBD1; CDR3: CASAHPDRGLRGAKNIQYF; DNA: TGCGCCAGCGCTCATCCGGACAGGGGGCTCCGAGGGGCCAAAAACATTCAGTACTTC
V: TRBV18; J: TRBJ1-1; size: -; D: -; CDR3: CASSQSTANTEAFF; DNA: TGTGCCAGCTCACAATCGACAGCAAACACTGAAGCTTTCTTT
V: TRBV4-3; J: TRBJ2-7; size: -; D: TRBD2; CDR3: CASSLAGGGSYEQYF; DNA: TGCGCCAGCAGCCTAGCGGGAGGAGGCAGCTACGAGCAGTACTTC
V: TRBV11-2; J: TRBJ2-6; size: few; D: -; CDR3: CASRALRGANVLTF; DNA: TGTGCCAGCAGGGCGCTCAGGGGGGCCAACGTCCTGACTTTC
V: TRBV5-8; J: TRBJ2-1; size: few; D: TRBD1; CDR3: CASSSSGTAYNEQFF; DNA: TGTGCCAGCAGCTCCTCCGGGACAGCCTACAATGAGCAGTTCTTC
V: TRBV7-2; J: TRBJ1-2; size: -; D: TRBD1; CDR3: CASSPRTGGSDYGYTF; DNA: TGTGCCAGCAGCCCTAGGACAGGGGGTAGCGACTATGGCTACACCTTC